A single sample gave rise to the 4 T cell receptor beta chains below, sequenced in a study of radiotherapy plus CTLA-4 blockade in lung cancer. TCRdb's copy holds only in-frame clones and misses some; the assay was immunoSEQ multiplex PCR. The sample lists around 90,000 clones, about four fifths seen once, with 0.65% to 0.9% in the top ten. The source material was peripheral blood, sampled from a patient treated with radiotherapy plus ipilimumab. Receptor source: a human donor with non-small cell lung cancer who had stable disease on radiotherapy plus ipilimumab.

The V call is TRBV19, the J call TRBJ2-5, with unresolved D. CDR1 is LNHDA and CDR2 is SQIVND in the germline V gene (reference sequence). With 2 bases removed from V and 0 bases from J, the gap between germline ends came to 10 bases. The CDR3 is made up of 15 amino acids. CDR3 coding DNA: TGTGCCAGTAGTATATACAGATCTAACCAAGAGACCCAGTACTTC. Translation: CASSIYRSNQETQYF.

This clone was detected only a few times. For the CDR3, the DNA is TGTGCCAGCAGCCTTGAGGGGCTAGGGGGCAATGAGCAGTTCTTC. The encoded protein is CASSLEGLGGNEQFF. The chain is built from TRBV7-2 and TRBJ2-1, with D tentatively TRBD1 (6 bases). V shed 5 bases and J shed 6 bases, with 17 bases lying between them. CDR3 size: 15 residues. Germline loops: CDR1 SGHTA, CDR2 FQGNSA. Using reference TRBV7-2 and TRBJ2-1 for the parts outside the CDR3, the full variable domain is GAGVSQSPSNKVTEKGKDVELRCDPISGHTALYWYRQSLGQGLEFLIYFQGNSAPDKSGLPSDRFSAERTGGSVSTLTIQRTQQEDSAVYLCASSLEGLGGNEQFFGPGTRLTVL.

This CDR3 reads CASSLNTGEETQYF. CDR3 nucleotides: TGTGCCAGCAGCTTAAACACAGGGGAAGAGACCCAGTACTTC. The V and J genes are TRBV7-8 and TRBJ2-5; 7 positions match TRBD1. Germline loops: CDR1 SGHVS, CDR2 FQNEAQ. V lost 2 bases to trimming and J lost 3 bases; unmatched junction nucleotides: 3. The length of the CDR3 is 14 residues.

The J gene is TRBJ2-1, the V gene TRBV7-3; 8 positions agree with TRBD2. Germline V lookup: CDR1 SGHTA, CDR2 FQGTGA. This CDR3 has 14 residues. The V gene end was trimmed by 2 bases and the J gene end by 5 bases; junction bases not matched to a gene: 2. The CDR3 loop is CASSLRGGNNEQFF. CDR3 bases: TGTGCCAGCAGCTTACGGGGGGGCAACAATGAGCAGTTCTTC.